A single sample is the source of the 30 T cell receptor beta chains below, sequenced in a study of CD8+ T cells in alopecia areata. Following RNA extraction, reverse transcription yielded cDNA that acted as the sequencing template. Libraries were prepared by immunoSEQ multiplex PCR; TCRdb keeps only in-frame clonotypes and omits some of them. The table has some 120,000 clones, 45% to 65% seen once. The sequencing used CD4+ T cells sorted from blood, collected at week 0. The receptors stem from a human donor with alopecia areata.

The V and J genes are TRBV9 and TRBJ2-2; TRBD1 aligns across 10 bases. The V and J ends lost 4 bases and 0 bases, in that order; junction bases with no gene match: 3. The length of the CDR3 is 16 residues. The germline V gene has CDR1 SGDLS and CDR2 YYNGEE. This CDR3 is CASSFGTGANTGELFF. The CDR3 DNA reads as TGTGCCAGCAGCTTCGGGACAGGGGCGAACACCGGGGAGCTGTTTTTT.

V gene TRBV10-3 combines with J gene TRBJ2-3, with 15 bases lining up with TRBD2. The CDR3 covers 17 residues. The germline V gene encodes CDR1 ENHRY and CDR2 SYGVKD. The ends lost 5 bases at V and 6 bases at J; junction bases unmatched: 9. The CDR3, as DNA: TGTGCCATCAGTTTCCAGGGACTAGCGGGGGGAGCGGATACGCAGTATTTT. Its translation: CAISFQGLAGGADTQYF.

The genes are TRBV7-2 and TRBJ2-5, with a weak D call TRBD2 (5 bases). There are 14 residues in the CDR3. CDR1 is SGHTA and CDR2 is FQGNSA in the germline V gene. V lost 1 base to trimming and J lost 4 bases, with 10 bases between them. The CDR3 DNA sequence: TGTGCCAGCAGCTTAGGGCCAGAGGGAGAGACCCAGTACTTC. Encoded protein: CASSLGPEGETQYF.

The rearrangement joins TRBV18 to TRBJ1-5; TRBD1 is a possible D gene (5 bases). The CDR3 has 18 amino acids. The V end lost 2 bases, the J end lost 1 base, and 18 bases lay between the germline ends. CDR1 is KGHSH, CDR2 LQKENI, per germline. CDR3 amino acids: CASSPSAFWGLSNQPQHF. DNA of the CDR3: TGTGCCAGCTCACCAAGCGCGTTTTGGGGGTTAAGCAATCAGCCCCAGCATTTT.

This clone was detected once. The chain joins TRBV20-1 to TRBJ1-1; a possible D gene is TRBD1 (5 bases). V lost 6 bases and J 7 bases, leaving 12 bases between the germline ends. The V gene's germline CDR1 is DFQATT and CDR2 SNEGSKA (reference sequence). CDR3 size: 11 residues. CDR3 protein: CSAQRGFEAFF. In nucleotides, the CDR3 is TGCAGTGCCCAGAGGGGCTTTGAAGCTTTCTTT.

The rearrangement uses TRBV14 and TRBJ1-2; 7 positions agree with TRBD1. Germline assignment: CDR1 SGHDN and CDR2 FVKESK. V shed 1 base and J 8 bases; nucleotides not matched to a gene: 10. The CDR3 contains 15 residues. The CDR3 reads CASSQVETGLKGYTF. CDR3 DNA sequence: TGTGCCAGCAGCCAAGTTGAGACAGGGCTGAAAGGCTACACCTTC.

The J gene is TRBJ2-7, the V gene TRBV25-1; possibly TRBD1 for D (5 bases). The V end lost 3 bases, the J end lost 5 bases, and 17 bases lay between the germline ends. Germline CDR1 reads MGHDK; CDR2 reads SYGVNS. The CDR3 is 15 residues long. For the CDR3, the DNA is TGTGCCAGCAGTGACGTGGGGCCAGAGGCCCACGAGCAGTACTTC. Translation: CASSDVGPEAHEQYF.

This chain connects TRBV7-8 to TRBJ2-5; 8 bases map to TRBD2. The CDR3 totals 15 residues. Germline values: CDR1 SGHVS, CDR2 FQNEAQ. V dropped 1 base and J dropped 5; count of bases not matched to a gene: 6. In nucleotides, the CDR3 is TGTGCCAGCAGCTTAGTACTAGCGGCCTGGGAGACCCAGTACTTC. It yields the protein CASSLVLAAWETQYF.

This clone was detected only a few times. The V gene is TRBV25-1, the J gene TRBJ2-7; 7 bases map to TRBD1. This CDR3 spans 16 amino acids. Germline V lookup: CDR1 MGHDK, CDR2 SYGVNS. The V and J ends lost 0 bases and 6 bases, in that order; junction bases with no gene match: 11. CDR3 DNA sequence: TGTGCCAGCAGTGAATATGCCGGCACAGGGGATGGCGAGCAGTACTTC. It translates to CASSEYAGTGDGEQYF.

There are a few counts of this clone. This sequence joins TRBV10-3 and TRBJ2-7, with D possibly matching TRBD2 (5 bases). V shed 8 bases and J shed 3 bases, with 14 bases lying between them. This CDR3 is built from 13 residues. Looked up from germline, CDR1 is ENHRY and CDR2 is SYGVKD. The CDR3 DNA reads as TGTGCCATCGGAGACCCTCGGGGCTACGAGCAGTACTTC. Translation gives CAIGDPRGYEQYF.

The rearrangement uses TRBV28 and TRBJ1-1; TRBD1 matches at 8 bases. J gave up 5 bases and V 3 bases, and 5 bases lay outside the gene matches. CDR1 is MDHEN, CDR2 SYDVKM, per germline. CDR3 size: 14 residues. The CDR3 nucleotides are TGTGCCAGCAGTTTCCACGGACAGGGTACTGAAGCTTTCTTT. This codes for CASSFHGQGTEAFF.

This clone was counted a single time. The chain is built from TRBV27 and TRBJ2-1, with D perhaps TRBD1 or TRBD2 (5 bases each). Trimming shortened V by 3 bases and J by 7 bases, and 16 bases separated the two germline ends. The CDR3 covers 15 residues. Germline lookup yields CDR1 MNHEY and CDR2 SMNVEV (reference sequence). The CDR3: CASSFLRTGGNEQFF. The CDR3 DNA reads as TGTGCCAGCAGTTTTTTGAGGACTGGGGGAAATGAGCAGTTCTTC.

The rearrangement links TRBV14 to TRBJ1-6; D is possibly TRBD1 (5 bases). Trimming took off 0 bases at V and 8 bases at J, with 8 bases between the two ends. Germline V gene lookup returns CDR1 SGHDN and CDR2 FVKESK. The length of the CDR3 is 14 residues. The CDR3 spells CASSQDGGYSPLHF. In nucleotides, the CDR3 is TGTGCCAGCAGCCAAGATGGGGGGTATTCACCCCTCCACTTT.

The V gene is TRBV7-8, the J gene TRBJ2-3; unclear D gene. The CDR3 runs to 11 residues. The V gene's germline CDR1 is SGHVS and CDR2 FQNEAQ. V was shortened by 5 bases and J by 6 bases, with 6 bases between the two germline ends. The CDR3 sequence: CASSPRDTQYF. The CDR3, as DNA: TGTGCCAGCAGCCCTCGGGATACGCAGTATTTT.

The chain links TRBV27 to TRBJ1-4; D is undetermined. Germline CDR1 MNHEY, CDR2 SMNVEV (reference sequence). The CDR3 loop spans 14 amino acids. Trimming stripped 2 bases from V and 8 bases from J, with 12 bases between. For the CDR3, the DNA is TGTGCCAGCAGTTTACAAGGGTCGGGAGAAAAACTGTTTTTT. It encodes CASSLQGSGEKLFF.

The J gene is TRBJ2-5, the V gene TRBV7-2, with 10 bases matching TRBD2. V lost 4 bases and J lost 3; bases outside the gene matches: 2. The CDR3 runs to 14 residues. CDR1 is SGHTA, CDR2 FQGNSA, per germline. The CDR3 is CASSSTSGKETQYF. The CDR3 nucleotides read TGTGCCAGCAGCTCCACTAGCGGGAAAGAGACCCAGTACTTC.

There are a few counts of this clone. CDR3: CASSDRNSPLHF. CDR3 DNA: TGTGCCAGCAGCGACAGGAATTCACCCCTCCACTTT. V is TRBV7-2 and J is TRBJ1-6; tentatively, D is TRBD1 (6 bases). The CDR3 contains 12 residues. V gave up 5 bases and J gave up 7 bases, with 6 bases separating them. Germline V CDR1 and CDR2: SGHTA, FQGNSA. Complete variable domain (other parts from reference TRBV7-2 and TRBJ1-6): GAGVSQSPSNKVTEKGKDVELRCDPISGHTALYWYRQSLGQGLEFLIYFQGNSAPDKSGLPSDRFSAERTGGSVSTLTIQRTQQEDSAVYLCASSDRNSPLHFGNGTRLTVT.

This clone has just a few counts. This chain joins TRBV5-1 and TRBJ2-1, with TRBD2 matching 13 bases. The CDR3 runs 14 residues. Germline lookup yields CDR1 SGHRS and CDR2 YFSETQ. With 3 bases clipped from V and 12 bases from J, the junction kept 6 bases outside the gene matches. The CDR3 spells CASSSGTSGTAQFF. Here the CDR3 DNA reads TGCGCCAGCAGCTCCGGGACTAGCGGGACCGCGCAGTTCTTC.

This clone was seen only once. The chain recombines TRBV27 with TRBJ1-1, with unresolved D. V was pared by 6 bases and J by 1 base, with 12 bases between. From germline, CDR1 is MNHEY and CDR2 SMNVEV (reference sequence). This CDR3 comprises 14 residues. CDR3 sequence (DNA): TGTGCCAGCAGACCACTCGCCCCGAACACTGAAGCTTTCTTT. It specifies CASRPLAPNTEAFF.

The chain uses TRBV7-8 and TRBJ1-2; D call uncertain. V was clipped by 5 bases and J by 7 bases, with 17 bases between them. This CDR3 region has 14 residues. In germline, CDR1 is SGHVS, CDR2 FQNEAQ. The CDR3 DNA is TGTGCCAGCAGCCCGGAAGGGTGGGGTGGTGGCTACACCTTC. This gives the protein CASSPEGWGGGYTF.

Points on this clone: Other DNA sequences in this specimen translate into the identical CDR3. The CDR3: CASSLGRGDEQYF. The CDR3 DNA reads TGTGCCAGCAGCTTAGGAAGGGGGGACGAGCAGTACTTC. V gene TRBV7-2 combines with J gene TRBJ2-7; either TRBD1 or TRBD2 may supply D (6 bases each). The CDR3 spans 13 residues. The V gene lost 1 base and the J gene lost 5 bases, with 9 bases spanning the gap. Germline CDR1 SGHTA, CDR2 FQGNSA.

This rearrangement joins TRBV15 to TRBJ2-5; D call uncertain. The CDR3 totals 15 residues. Per the germline V gene, CDR1 is LNHNV and CDR2 is YYDKDF (reference sequence). V lost 0 bases and J 5 bases, leaving 13 bases between the germline ends. The CDR3 reads CATSRDIGTWETQYF. In nucleotides, the CDR3 is TGTGCCACCAGCAGAGATATAGGTACCTGGGAGACCCAGTACTTC.

The chain couples TRBV7-3 to TRBJ1-5; D unresolved. V was trimmed by 2 bases and J by 2 bases, leaving 4 bases between them. CDR1 is SGHTA and CDR2 is FQGTGA in the germline V gene. The CDR3 covers 13 residues. CDR3 loop: CASSLGRNQPQHF. CDR3 sequence (DNA): TGTGCCAGCAGCTTAGGGCGCAATCAGCCCCAGCATTTT.

The chain couples TRBV6-5 to TRBJ2-1; 9 positions agree with TRBD2. Per the germline V gene, CDR1 is MNHEY and CDR2 is SVGAGI. V trimming: 11 bases; J trimming: 8 bases; junction bases outside the gene matches: 10. This CDR3 contains 13 residues. This CDR3 reads CAGRGGNLDEQFF. The CDR3 nucleotides are TGTGCCGGGCGGGGGGGTAATCTCGATGAGCAGTTCTTC.

This clone appeared a few times. The V gene is TRBV5-1, the J gene TRBJ2-4; 9 bases map to TRBD1. The CDR3 totals 15 residues. V gave up 4 bases and J gave up 7 bases; unmatched junction bases: 9. Germline loops: CDR1 SGHRS, CDR2 YFSETQ. In nucleotides, the CDR3 is TGCGCCAGCAGCCCAGAGACAGGGGGATTGAACATTCAGTACTTC. Its protein product is CASSPETGGLNIQYF.

This sequence joins TRBV6-5 and TRBJ2-1; weak D call: TRBD2 (5 bases). Germline assignment: CDR1 MNHEY and CDR2 SVGAGI. V gave up 5 bases and J gave up 9 bases, with 11 bases separating them. The length of the CDR3 is 12 residues. The CDR3 reads CASSLRAGEQFF. The CDR3 DNA follows: TGTGCCAGCAGTCTGAGGGCGGGTGAGCAGTTCTTC.

The chain links TRBV7-2 to TRBJ2-5; D gene ambiguous. This CDR3 comprises 11 residues. Germline CDR1 is SGHTA and CDR2 is FQGNSA. DNA for the CDR3: TGTGCGAGCGTTAGCCGTCAGACCCAGTACTTC. This encodes CASVSRQTQYF.

The chain is built from TRBV5-1 and TRBJ2-2, with D tentatively TRBD2 (6 bases). Germline values: CDR1 SGHRS, CDR2 YFSETQ. The V gene lost 0 bases and the J gene lost 7 bases, with 16 bases spanning the gap. CDR3 length: 16 residues. CDR3 amino acids: CASSLDWAGSGGELFF. CDR3 in DNA: TGCGCCAGCAGCTTGGACTGGGCGGGGTCCGGCGGGGAGCTGTTTTTT.

The chain uses TRBV11-2 and TRBJ1-3; possible D gene TRBD1, 6 bases. The germline CDR1 and CDR2 sequences are SGHAT and FQNNGV. The CDR3 is 15 amino acids. V lost 3 bases and J lost 4, with 13 bases in between. CDR3 nucleotides: TGTGCCAGCAGCTTGTATGGGGGCTACGGAAACACCATATATTTT. This sequence encodes CASSLYGGYGNTIYF.

CDR3 bases: TGCGCCAGCAGCTTCTCCGGGACAGGGGATGAAAAACTGTTTTTT. This gives the protein CASSFSGTGDEKLFF. This chain links TRBV5-1 with TRBJ1-4, with TRBD1 matching over 10 bases. The germline V gene has CDR1 SGHRS and CDR2 YFSETQ. This CDR3 is built from 15 residues. Trimming cost V 2 bases and J 6 bases; bases outside gene matches: 4.